The entry below gives a single T cell receptor (beta chain) sequence along with its context. The sample is drawn from a study of CD8+ T cells in alopecia areata. Noted treatment: oral pan-JAK inhibitor, 5-10 mg twice daily. RNA extraction was followed by reverse transcription into cDNA, which acted as the sequencing template. Assay: immunoSEQ multiplex PCR; the TCRdb copy retains only in-frame clones and omits some. The table records around 180,000 clones, more than 55% of them present only once. Germline-derived CDR1 and CDR2 are SGHRS and YFSETQ. Germline trimming cut 4 bases from V and 2 bases from J; bases unmatched to any gene: 5. This CDR3 contains 14 residues.

The clonotype originates from a human donor with alopecia areata. Sequenced material: CD4+ T cells sorted from blood, taken between weeks 49 and 50, from a patient treated with tofacitinib. The J gene is TRBJ1-1, the V gene TRBV5-1; 7 bases fit TRBD1. CDR3 bases: TGCGCCAGCAGCGCGGGACAGAGAAACACTGAAGCTTTCTTT. Its translation is CASSAGQRNTEAFF.